This record looks at one T cell receptor (beta chain) sequence and its context. The data were obtained in a study of cytomegalovirus exposure and HLA in healthy donors. Germline CDR1 is MNHEY and CDR2 is SVGAGI. The V gene end was trimmed by 7 bases and the J gene end by 5 bases; junction bases not matched to a gene: 7. This CDR3 is 14 amino acids long. In the PCR, 60 Vbeta and 13 Jbeta primers were used. The data were produced by immunoSEQ multiplex PCR, yet TCRdb's version contains in-frame clones alone and is incomplete. The sample carries about 220,000 clones, approximately 79% recorded once. The clonotype originates from a male donor in good health and CMV-seronegative. The rearrangement links TRBV6-5 to TRBJ2-3, with 9 positions matching TRBD2. Sequencing was performed on PBMCs. DNA of the CDR3: TGTGCCAGCACTTTGGGGACTAGCCTAGATACGCAGTATTTT. This translates into CASTLGTSLDTQYF.